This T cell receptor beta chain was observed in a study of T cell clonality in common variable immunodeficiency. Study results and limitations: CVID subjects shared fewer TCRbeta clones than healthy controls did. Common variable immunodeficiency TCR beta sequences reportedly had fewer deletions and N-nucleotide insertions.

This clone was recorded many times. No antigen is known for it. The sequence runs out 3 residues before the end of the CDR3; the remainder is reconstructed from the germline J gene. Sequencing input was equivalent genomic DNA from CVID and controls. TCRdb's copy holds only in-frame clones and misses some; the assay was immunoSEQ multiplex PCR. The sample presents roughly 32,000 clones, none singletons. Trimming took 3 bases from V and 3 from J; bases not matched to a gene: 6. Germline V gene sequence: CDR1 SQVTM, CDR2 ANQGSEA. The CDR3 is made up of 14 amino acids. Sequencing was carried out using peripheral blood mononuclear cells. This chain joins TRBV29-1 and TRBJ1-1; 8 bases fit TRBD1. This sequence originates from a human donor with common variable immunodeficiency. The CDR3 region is CSVEKDRAHTEAFF. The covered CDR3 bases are TGCAGCGTTGAGAAGGACAGGGCCCACACTGAA.